A selection of T cell receptor beta chains follows, all from one sample in a study of blood T cell repertoires in COVID-19. Generated by immunoSEQ multiplex PCR, the TCRdb table keeps only in-frame clones and is missing some. The sample gives some 210,000 clones, about 88% of which show up once; around 6.6% is in the top ten. Sequenced input: peripheral blood. The receptors were gathered from a woman aged 40-49 years who had recovered from COVID-19. Each CDR3 is given with its conserved first and last residue.

v_call cdr3_length cdr3_aa
TRBV27 14 CASRWGVGSTEAFF
TRBV7-2 14 CASSSVGGSYEQYF
TRBV6-5 16 CASSSLVSGNTGELFF
TRBV6-5 13 CASSYSRKSEQYF
TRBV6-2/TRBV6-3 14 CASSQTPVSYEQYF
TRBV24-1 12 CATTPTPREQYF
TRBV15 15 CATSRSGGVGEKLFF
TRBV9 16 CASSPRDRPNTGELFF
TRBV5-4 16 CASSLESGKQGYGYTF
TRBV18 15 CASSPIGQGNSPLHF
TRBV15 15 CATSNVGTSGNTIYF
TRBV27 15 CASSTLQGHNYGYTF
TRBV2 16 CASSITGDGENYGYTF
TRBV5-1 15 CASSLGGLAGPEQYF
TRBV3-1/TRBV3-2 15 CASSAGSGAKNIQYF
TRBV23-1 16 CASSHQILAGFYEQYF